Listed below are T cell receptor beta chains from one sample, sequenced in a study of blood T cell repertoires in COVID-19. Method: immunoSEQ multiplex PCR; TCRdb's copy keeps in-frame clones and lacks some. The sample lists 71,000 or so clones, approximately 90% occurring once. Material: peripheral blood. All receptors derive from a woman aged 18-29 years with acute or convalescent COVID-19. Each CDR3 is given with its conserved first and last residue. A D gene is named only where the DNA matches it firmly. For some rows the clone size is stated as once, few or many, or as a class when expanded; others skip it.

TRBJ2-1 | TRBV7-8 | NA | TRBD2 | TGTGCCAGCAGCGGTAGCGGGGGGCTTTACAATGAGCAGTTCTTC | CASSGSGGLYNEQFF
TRBJ2-1 | TRBV18 | once | NA | TGTGCCAGCTCACCACTCGAAGGCGGCGAGCAGTTCTTC | CASSPLEGGEQFF
TRBJ2-2 | TRBV2 | NA | TRBD1 | TGTGCCAGCAGTGAAGCGCCGGGACAGGGTTCCGGGGAGCTGTTTTTT | CASSEAPGQGSGELFF
TRBJ2-2 | TRBV5-1 | NA | NA | TGCGCCAGCAGCGTAGGCCGCGGAGGGGCCGGGGAGCTGTTTTTT | CASSVGRGGAGELFF
TRBJ1-4 | TRBV28 | NA | TRBD1 | TGTGCCAGCAGAAACAGGGGTGAAAAACTGTTTTTT | CASRNRGEKLFF
TRBJ1-6 | TRBV11-2 | NA | NA | TGTGCCAGCAGCTTAGGGCAGGGAAGAAATTCACCCCTCCACTTT | CASSLGQGRNSPLHF
TRBJ2-7 | TRBV5-1 | NA | NA | TGCGCCAGCAGCTTGGCTGGCTCCGTTTTGGCCGGGAAAGGCTACGAGCAGTACTTC | CASSLAGSVLAGKGYEQYF
TRBJ2-1 | TRBV7-2 | NA | NA | TGTGCCAGCAGCTTAGTGGTGGGGGGAACCTACAATGAGCAGTTCTTC | CASSLVVGGTYNEQFF
TRBJ2-1 | TRBV4-1 | NA | TRBD2 | TGCGCCAGCAGCCCCCAGCGGGAGGGCCTGAATGAGCAGTTCTTC | CASSPQREGLNEQFF
TRBJ2-5 | TRBV7-2 | once | NA | TGTGCCAGCAGCTTAGACAGGTTGGAGACCCAGTACTTC | CASSLDRLETQYF
TRBJ2-1 | TRBV4-2 | NA | NA | TGTGCCAGCAGCCAAGAAACGGGTAACTCCTACAATGAGCAGTTCTTC | CASSQETGNSYNEQFF
TRBJ1-5 | TRBV19 | NA | TRBD1 | TGTGCCAGTAGTGGCACAGGGGGCGGTCAGCCCCAGCATTTT | CASSGTGGGQPQHF
TRBJ2-2 | TRBV13 | once | TRBD2 | TGTGCCAGCAGCCCGGGACTAGCGGTCACCGGGGAGCTGTTTTTT | CASSPGLAVTGELFF
TRBJ2-7 | TRBV28 | NA | TRBD1 | TGTGCCAGCAGTTTAGACAGGGGCTACGAGCAGTACTTC | CASSLDRGYEQYF
TRBJ2-5 | TRBV7-8 | NA | NA | TGTGCCAGCACCTCTCAGTACAGGATCGAGCAAGAGACCCAGTACTTC | CASTSQYRIEQETQYF
TRBJ2-1 | TRBV30 | NA | TRBD1 | TGTGCCTGGGATACAGGGGGCTTGTACAATGAGCAGTTCTTC | CAWDTGGLYNEQFF
TRBJ1-1 | TRBV28 | once | TRBD1 | TGTGCCAGCAGTTCGACGACCCGGACAGGGAACACTGAAGCTTTCTTT | CASSSTTRTGNTEAFF
TRBJ2-3 | TRBV7-2 | NA | NA | TGTGCCAGCAGCTTACATGGGGACTCCAGATATACGCAGTATTTT | CASSLHGDSRYTQYF
TRBJ2-1 | TRBV7-9 | NA | NA | TGTGCCAGCAGACAAGGGGGGGGTTCCTCCTACAATGAGCAGTTCTTC | CASRQGGGSSYNEQFF
TRBJ2-1 | TRBV2 | NA | TRBD2 | TGTGCCAGCAGGAAGACTAGCGGGAGCTCCTACAATGAGCAGTTCTTC | CASRKTSGSSYNEQFF
TRBJ2-5 | TRBV28 | NA | TRBD1 | TGTGCCAGCAGTTTATTAGGACAGGGGGCGTTCGAAGGGGAGACCCAGTACTTC | CASSLLGQGAFEGETQYF
TRBJ1-1 | TRBV5-1 | NA | TRBD1 | TGCGCCAGCAGCCCGCGGACAGGGGGCGTCTCCACTGAAGCTTTCTTT | CASSPRTGGVSTEAFF